This T cell receptor (beta chain) was observed in a study of T cells after yellow fever vaccination. Background on the study: Where fractions had low cell numbers, libraries were prepared from them with the SMART-Seq v4 Ultra Low Input RNA kit.

This clonotype was seen more than once but under ten times. Its target is not known. Study-wide results and limits: Clonotypes appearing in both CD4 and CD8 compartments existed, and their share was small. Subsequent booster samples again held most clones from primary vaccination (less than 98% CD4, approximately 86% CD8). Although the secondary response was weaker, it peaked faster, at day 5 versus 15.

Trimming removed 1 base from V and 5 bases from J, with 6 bases in between. The CDR3 contains 13 residues. Germline lookup yields CDR1 SSHAT and CDR2 FNYEAQ (reference sequence). TCRdb analysed the 5' RACE reads with MiXCR anew, one entry per CDR3 protein. The table has 450,000 to 600,000 distinct CDR3 sequences, approximately 15% seen once. The chain is built from TRBV7-7 and TRBJ2-1; the D is unclear. The receptor comes from a man aged 30 to 45 who received the YFV17D yellow fever vaccine. The source was PBMCs, collected on the day of the yellow fever booster vaccination. CDR3: CASSLVQDNEQFF. CDR3 nucleotide sequence: TGTGCCAGCAGCTTAGTTCAGGACAATGAGCAGTTCTTC.